This entry lists 28 T cell receptor beta chains sequenced from one sample in a study of blood T cell repertoires in COVID-19. Assay used: immunoSEQ multiplex PCR; TCRdb lists only in-frame clones, some missing. The table includes 90,000 to 120,000 clones, approximately 88% detected once. Sequences were obtained from peripheral blood. The receptors here all came from a man aged 35 to 55 with active or convalescent COVID-19.

The CDR3 spells CASSFTGTGGRRSNTEAFF. Written as DNA, the CDR3 is TGTGCCAGCAGTTTTACCGGGACAGGGGGCAGGAGGTCGAACACTGAAGCTTTCTTT. The chain has TRBV7-8 and TRBJ1-1; TRBD1 matches at 12 bases. The CDR3 runs to 19 residues. Per germline, CDR1 SGHVS and CDR2 FQNEAQ. J gave up 1 base and V 6 bases, and 15 bases lay outside the gene matches.

This clone was seen a single time. The chain employs TRBV11-2 and TRBJ2-3; a possible D gene is TRBD1 (7 bases). The CDR3 sequence is 16 residues long. The germline gives CDR1 SGHAT, CDR2 FQNNGV. Deletions cut 5 bases from V and 6 bases from J, with 21 bases between. The CDR3 coding sequence is TGTGCCAGCAGCACCGGAGGGGGCCCTAGCATTGATACGCAGTATTTT. Amino acid sequence: CASSTGGGPSIDTQYF.

This chain links TRBV7-9 with TRBJ2-5, with 7 positions matching TRBD1. The CDR3 is 13 residues long. V shed 1 base, J shed 5 bases, and the junction held 1 base outside the gene matches. The germline V gene encodes CDR1 SEHNR and CDR2 FQNEAQ (reference sequence). The CDR3 DNA sequence: TGTGCCAGCAGCTTAGAACAGGGGGAGACCCAGTACTTC. It codes for CASSLEQGETQYF.

The genes are TRBV18 and TRBJ2-1, with D perhaps TRBD2 (5 bases). This CDR3 spans 14 amino acids. Deletions cut 2 bases from V and 4 bases from J, with 9 bases between. Germline assignment: CDR1 KGHSH and CDR2 LQKENI. CDR3 sequence (DNA): TGTGCCAGCTCACCAGAGGGATTTTACAATGAGCAGTTCTTC. Translating gives CASSPEGFYNEQFF.

The V and J genes are TRBV27 and TRBJ2-3; the D gene is possibly TRBD2 (6 bases). Germline V gene sequence: CDR1 MNHEY, CDR2 SMNVEV (reference sequence). The CDR3 is 17 residues long. Trimming left V 1 base short and J 3 bases short, with 17 bases between. CDR3: CASSLLGRESRTDTQYF. The CDR3 region has the DNA TGTGCCAGCAGTTTATTAGGTCGGGAGTCGAGAACAGATACGCAGTATTTT.

This chain connects TRBV4-1 to TRBJ2-7; TRBD2 agrees at 7 bases. CDR3 length: 16 residues. From germline, CDR1 is MGHRA and CDR2 YSYEKL. Trimming at V came to 0 bases and at J to 7 bases, leaving 12 bases not matched to a gene. CDR3 nucleotides: TGCGCCAGCAGCCAAGATTTTTATGGAGACGGGGGGGAGCAGTACTTC. Protein product: CASSQDFYGDGGEQYF.

The V call is TRBV19, the J call TRBJ1-5; D ambiguous. The CDR3 consists of 12 residues. Germline V lookup: CDR1 LNHDA, CDR2 SQIVND (reference sequence). The ends were cut back, 5 bases at V and 7 bases at J, with 9 bases in the middle. The CDR3 DNA is TGTGCCAGTAGTTTACAGATGCAGCCCCAGCATTTT. Translated, it gives CASSLQMQPQHF.

V gene TRBV9 combines with J gene TRBJ2-7; 11 bases fit TRBD2. The CDR3 is 15 amino acids. V lost 4 bases, J lost 1 base, and 4 bases stayed unmatched. In germline, CDR1 is SGDLS, CDR2 YYNGEE. The CDR3 DNA is TGTGCCAGCAGCCCAGGGACTAGCGGATCCTACGAGCAGTACTTC. This gives the protein CASSPGTSGSYEQYF.

The gene calls are TRBV18 and TRBJ2-3; D not resolved. Germline V gives CDR1 KGHSH, CDR2 LQKENI. This CDR3 spans 12 amino acids. V lost 3 bases and J lost 7, with 8 bases in between. In DNA form, the CDR3 reads TGTGCCAGCTCACCCGTTTTATATACGCAGTATTTT. Amino acids: CASSPVLYTQYF.

As DNA, the CDR3 is TGCGCCAGCAGCCGTACCGGGACATACCCCTACAATGAGCAGTTCTTC. Translated, it gives CASSRTGTYPYNEQFF. The chain couples TRBV4-3 to TRBJ2-1; D might be TRBD1 (6 bases). Germline V gene sequence: CDR1 LGHNA, CDR2 YSLEER. V was cut by 4 bases and J by 2 bases, with 15 bases left in between. CDR3 size: 16 residues.

The chain combines TRBV5-8 with TRBJ2-1, with 8 bases that match TRBD1. CDR3 length: 15 residues. Looked up from germline, CDR1 is SGHTS and CDR2 is YDEGEE. After removal of 4 bases from V and 4 bases from J, the junction contained 7 bases not matched to a gene. The CDR3 here is CASSMPGQVYNEQFF. Here the CDR3 DNA reads TGTGCCAGCAGCATGCCGGGACAGGTTTACAATGAGCAGTTCTTC.

The chain has TRBV5-3 and TRBJ2-1; 13 bases align to TRBD2. TRBV5-3 is placed among ORFs of uncertain function. J lost 5 bases, V lost 4 bases, and 9 bases had no gene match. The CDR3 length is 17 residues. The CDR3 coding sequence is TGTGCCAGAAGCCATGGACTAGCGGGAGCTTCGGACAATGAGCAGTTCTTC. Amino acid sequence: CARSHGLAGASDNEQFF.

The chain recombines TRBV14 with TRBJ1-1; D gene ambiguous. Germline assignment: CDR1 SGHDN and CDR2 FVKESK. CDR3 size: 14 residues. V lost 0 bases to trimming and J lost 5 bases, with 10 bases between them. The CDR3 DNA is TGTGCCAGCAGCCAAGAACATTGGACTACTGAAGCTTTCTTT. It encodes CASSQEHWTTEAFF.

The J gene is TRBJ2-5, the V gene TRBV7-2, with a weak D call TRBD2 (6 bases). The CDR3 is 12 amino acids. V lost 2 bases to trimming and J lost 13 bases, with 14 bases between them. Germline values: CDR1 SGHTA, CDR2 FQGNSA. The CDR3 sequence: CASSLSGAEVYF. CDR3 coding DNA: TGTGCCAGCAGCTTATCGGGAGCAGAGGTGTACTTC. Full variable domain (outside the CDR3, taken from reference TRBV7-2 and TRBJ2-5): GAGVSQSPSNKVTEKGKDVELRCDPISGHTALYWYRQSLGQGLEFLIYFQGNSAPDKSGLPSDRFSAERTGGSVSTLTIQRTQQEDSAVYLCASSLSGAEVYFGPGTRLLVL.

The V gene is TRBV19, the J gene TRBJ1-4, with D unresolved. CDR3 length: 16 residues. Germline CDR1 reads LNHDA; CDR2 reads SQIVND (reference sequence). The V and J ends lost 4 bases and 7 bases respectively, with 19 bases between them. The CDR3 here is CASSKGGVQTSEKLFF. The CDR3 DNA reads TGTGCCAGTAGTAAGGGAGGAGTTCAAACGAGTGAAAAACTGTTTTTT.

This clone came up once. V is TRBV6-2 or TRBV6-3 and J is TRBJ1-2; D is undetermined. The CDR3 length is 13 residues. V was cut by 2 bases and J by 5 bases, with 9 bases left in between. Germline CDR1 is MNHEY and CDR2 is SVGEGT. Written as DNA, the CDR3 is TGTGCCAGCAGTTACGCTCAGTCTTATGGCTACACCTTC. The encoded protein is CASSYAQSYGYTF.

This chain's CDR3 is CASRRQGSSNEKLFF. As DNA, the CDR3 is TGTGCCAGCCGTAGACAGGGATCAAGTAATGAAAAACTGTTTTTT. The chain joins TRBV28 to TRBJ1-4, with TRBD1 matching 7 bases. Germline values: CDR1 MDHEN, CDR2 SYDVKM. This CDR3 contains 15 residues. With V trimmed by 8 bases and J by 4 bases, 10 bases remained unmatched.

The J gene is TRBJ1-2, the V gene TRBV10-3; tentatively, D is TRBD1 (5 bases). In germline, CDR1 is ENHRY, CDR2 SYGVKD. The CDR3 is 12 amino acids. V was pared by 7 bases and J by 4 bases, with 10 bases between. This chain's CDR3 is CAITGGGYGYTF. In nucleotides, the CDR3 is TGTGCCATCACTGGGGGAGGCTATGGCTACACCTTC.

V and J are TRBV4-3 and TRBJ2-3, with 9 bases lining up with TRBD2. The V gene end was trimmed by 9 bases and the J gene end by 6 bases; junction bases not matched to a gene: 16. The V gene's germline CDR1 is LGHNA and CDR2 YSLEER. CDR3 size: 16 residues. CDR3 region: CASASYSGRDLDTQYF. The CDR3 coding sequence is TGCGCCAGTGCTTCCTATAGCGGGAGAGATCTGGATACGCAGTATTTT.

This chain links TRBV3-1 (or the pseudogene TRBV3-2) with TRBJ2-5, with a possible D match to TRBD1 (5 bases). Germline CDR1 reads LGHDT; CDR2 reads YNNKEL (reference sequence). The germline V and J ends were trimmed by 8 bases and 5 bases, with 12 bases remaining between them. CDR3 size: 12 residues. The CDR3 region is CASGDKGETQYF. In DNA, the CDR3 is TGTGCCAGCGGCGATAAGGGGGAGACCCAGTACTTC.

This clone was seen a single time. The chain has TRBV11-1 and TRBJ2-7; TRBD2 aligns across 9 bases. V lost 5 bases and J lost 7; bases outside the gene matches: 9. Germline lookup yields CDR1 SGHAT and CDR2 FQDESV (reference sequence). The CDR3 covers 14 residues. The DNA of the CDR3 is TGTGCCAGCAGCGTTAGCGGGAGACAGGGAGAGCAGTACTTC. Its protein product is CASSVSGRQGEQYF.

The chain uses TRBV3-1 (or the pseudogene TRBV3-2) and TRBJ1-2; 8 positions match TRBD1. Germline loops: CDR1 LGHDT, CDR2 YNNKEL (reference sequence). V lost 1 base, J lost 6 bases, and 1 base stayed unmatched. The CDR3 totals 13 residues. The CDR3 DNA reads as TGTGCCAGCAGCCAAGGACAGGGGCATGGCTACACCTTC. Translation gives CASSQGQGHGYTF.

There are a few counts of this clone. The rearrangement joins TRBV20-1 to TRBJ2-1; TRBD2 is a possible D gene (5 bases). Looked up from germline, CDR1 is DFQATT and CDR2 is SNEGSKA (reference sequence). The V and J ends lost 3 bases and 4 bases respectively, with 16 bases between them. This CDR3 has 15 residues. CDR3 sequence: CSASSTTKLYNEQFF. The CDR3 nucleotides are TGCAGTGCTAGTTCGACGACTAAGCTATACAATGAGCAGTTCTTC.

The V and J genes are TRBV18 and TRBJ1-1, with D possibly TRBD1 on 5 matching bases. CDR3 size: 13 residues. CDR1 and CDR2 (germline): KGHSH, LQKENI. Between the trimmed V and J ends, which lost 3 bases and 5 bases, there was a span of 10 bases. The CDR3 coding sequence is TGTGCCAGCTCACCGGGTAGGGGAACTGAAGCTTTCTTT. The encoded protein is CASSPGRGTEAFF.

The chain has TRBV7-9 and TRBJ2-5, with a possible D match to TRBD2 (6 bases). Germline-derived CDR1 and CDR2 are SEHNR and FQNEAQ (reference sequence). Between the trimmed V and J ends, which lost 0 bases and 5 bases, there was a span of 16 bases. This CDR3 spans 16 amino acids. CDR3: CASSLASLGGVETQYF. The CDR3 DNA is TGTGCCAGCAGCTTAGCCTCACTCGGGGGAGTGGAGACCCAGTACTTC. The variable domain in full, with the rest retrieved from reference TRBV7-9 and TRBJ2-5, is DTGVSQNPRHKITKRGQNVTFRCDPISEHNRLYWYRQTLGQGPEFLTYFQNEAQLEKSRLLSDRFSAERPKGSFSTLEIQRTEQGDSAMYLCASSLASLGGVETQYFGPGTRLLVL.

The genes are TRBV3-1 (or the pseudogene TRBV3-2) and TRBJ2-1; 8 bases agree with TRBD2. CDR1 and CDR2 from the germline V gene are LGHDT and YNNKEL (reference sequence). This CDR3 has 14 residues. With V trimmed by 8 bases and J by 6 bases, 9 bases remained unmatched. CDR3 loop: CASGRSGRGNEQFF. CDR3 DNA sequence: TGTGCCAGCGGCCGCAGCGGGAGAGGCAATGAGCAGTTCTTC.

The chain employs TRBV27 and TRBJ1-5, with a possible D match to TRBD1 (6 bases). The ends were cut back, 5 bases at V and 2 bases at J, with 19 bases in the middle. Germline loops: CDR1 MNHEY, CDR2 SMNVEV (reference sequence). CDR3 length: 17 amino acids. The CDR3 nucleotides are TGTGCCAGCAGTCCGCGCACAGGGTCCTTCGGCAATCAGCCCCAGCATTTT. This sequence encodes CASSPRTGSFGNQPQHF.

The chain carries TRBV7-3 and TRBJ2-5, with 8 bases matching TRBD1. Germline CDR1 and CDR2: SGHTA and FQGTGA. Losses at the gene ends were 2 bases for V and 5 bases for J; bases not matched to a gene: 7. This CDR3 spans 15 amino acids. CDR3 sequence reads: CASSLSGGTGETQYF. In DNA form, the CDR3 reads TGTGCCAGCAGCTTATCTGGGGGGACAGGCGAGACCCAGTACTTC.